Listed below are T cell receptor beta chains from one sample, sequenced in a study of siplizumab effects on memory and regulatory T cells. The data were produced by immunoSEQ multiplex PCR, yet TCRdb's version contains in-frame clones alone and is incomplete. In the table there are fewer than 80,000 clones, around 93% of which are singletons. Input material: CD8+ T cells sorted from blood. Receptors were obtained from a human donor in good health. Both conserved end residues are part of each CDR3. Fields, in order: D gene, V gene, J gene, clone size, CDR3 protein, CDR3 DNA. A D gene is named only where the DNA matches it firmly. The size field is filled for only some rows; it gives once, few, many or a size class.

>-|TRBV4-3|TRBJ2-7|-
CASSQGTGGAYEQYF
TGCGCCAGCAGCCAAGGGACCGGGGGAGCCTACGAGCAGTACTTC
>-|TRBV5-4|TRBJ2-7|-
CASSLPTRTPYEQYF
TGTGCCAGCAGCTTGCCCACCCGGACCCCCTACGAGCAGTACTTC
>-|TRBV4-1|TRBJ2-2|-
CASSQDFVGRTGELFF
TGCGCCAGCAGCCAAGATTTTGTAGGAAGAACCGGGGAGCTGTTTTTT
>-|TRBV5-6|TRBJ1-2|-
CASSLEGAGYGYTF
TGTGCCAGCAGCTTGGAAGGGGCCGGCTATGGCTACACCTTC
>-|TRBV10-3|TRBJ1-6|once
CAISDLSYNSPLHF
TGTGCCATCAGTGACCTCTCCTATAATTCACCCCTCCACTTT
>TRBD1|TRBV19|TRBJ2-1|once
CASSWGTGDSSYNEQFF
TGTGCCAGTAGTTGGGGGACAGGCGATAGCTCCTACAATGAGCAGTTCTTC
>-|TRBV11-2|TRBJ1-1|-
CASGKDTEAFF
TGTGCCAGCGGTAAGGACACTGAAGCTTTCTTT
>-|TRBV19|TRBJ1-1|-
CASSFNTEAFF
TGTGCCAGTAGTTTCAACACTGAAGCTTTCTTT
>TRBD1|TRBV7-9|TRBJ1-6|once
CASSHLGTGNSPLHF
TGTGCCAGCAGCCACCTCGGGACAGGGAATTCACCCCTCCACTTT
>-|TRBV7-3|TRBJ2-1|-
CASSSRGGTDNEQFF
TGTGCCAGCAGCTCGAGGGGGGGCACTGATAATGAGCAGTTCTTC
>-|TRBV11-3|TRBJ2-3|-
CASSPFDGPDTQYF
TGTGCCAGCAGCCCTTTTGACGGTCCAGATACGCAGTATTTT
>TRBD1|TRBV5-4|TRBJ2-7|-
CASSLAGQGDPYF
TGTGCCAGCAGCTTGGCGGGACAGGGGGATCCTTACTTC
>-|TRBV4-1|TRBJ1-4|-
CASAWTAYEKLFF
TGCGCCAGCGCATGGACAGCCTATGAAAAACTGTTTTTT
>-|TRBV4-2|TRBJ2-7|-
CASSQESSYEQYF
TGTGCCAGCAGCCAAGAATCGAGCTACGAGCAGTACTTC
>TRBD2|TRBV7-7|TRBJ2-1|-
CASSDRLAGGGVGEQFF
TGTGCCAGCAGCGACAGACTAGCGGGGGGCGGGGTCGGTGAGCAGTTCTTC
>-|TRBV6-5|TRBJ1-1|-
CASSYSRGDTEAFF
TGTGCCAGCAGTTACTCGAGAGGGGACACTGAAGCTTTCTTT
>TRBD1|TRBV5-1|TRBJ2-7|-
CASRPDRALSHEQYF
TGCGCCAGCAGGCCGGACAGGGCTCTCTCCCACGAGCAGTACTTC
>TRBD1|TRBV11-2|TRBJ2-7|once
CASSFSTGGIYEQYF
TGTGCCAGCAGCTTCTCGACAGGGGGCATCTACGAGCAGTACTTC
>-|TRBV7-2|TRBJ1-6|-
CASSGIHTGQSSYNSPLHF
TGTGCCAGCAGCGGGATCCATACAGGCCAAAGCTCCTATAATTCACCCCTCCACTTT
>-|TRBV4-1|TRBJ2-7|-
CASSQATGQEQYF
TGCGCCAGCAGCCAGGCCACAGGGCAGGAGCAGTACTTC
>TRBD1|TRBV4-1|TRBJ1-6|-
CASSQATGDNSPLHF
TGCGCCAGCAGCCAGGCGACAGGGGATAATTCACCCCTCCACTTT
>-|TRBV5-6|TRBJ1-3|-
CASSLWGSGNTIYF
TGTGCCAGCAGCTTGTGGGGATCTGGAAACACCATATATTTT
>-|TRBV7-9|TRBJ1-2|-
CASSFENGRLYGYTF
TGTGCCAGCAGCTTCGAAAACGGACGGCTCTATGGCTACACCTTC
>TRBD2|TRBV19|TRBJ2-7|-
CASSSGGSSYEQYF
TGTGCCAGTAGTTCGGGGGGAAGCTCCTACGAGCAGTACTTC
>-|TRBV19|TRBJ1-2|-
CASSSFRGGYTF
TGTGCCAGTAGTTCTTTCCGGGGCGGCTACACCTTC
>-|TRBV9|TRBJ1-6|-
CASSVGTDSPLHF
TGTGCCAGCAGCGTAGGGACAGATTCACCCCTCCACTTT
>TRBD1|TRBV13|TRBJ1-3|-
CASSLRDRGFGNTIYF
TGTGCCAGCAGCTTACGGGACAGGGGGTTTGGAAACACCATATATTTT
>TRBD2|TRBV6-4|TRBJ2-3|-
CASSEKSGGGSTDTQYF
TGTGCCAGCAGTGAGAAGAGCGGGGGGGGAAGCACAGATACGCAGTATTTT
>-|TRBV28|TRBJ2-3|-
CASNGIADTQYF
TGTGCCAGCAACGGCATTGCAGATACGCAGTATTTT
>-|TRBV28|TRBJ2-5|once
CALGRPHNQETQYF
TGTGCCCTCGGGCGGCCACACAACCAAGAGACCCAGTACTTC
>-|TRBV4-1|TRBJ1-5|-
CASSGGRGPYQPQHF
TGCGCCAGCAGTGGGGGCAGGGGCCCTTATCAGCCCCAGCATTTT
>TRBD1|TRBV4-2|TRBJ2-7|-
CASADRGLNEQYF
TGTGCCAGCGCCGACAGGGGGCTGAACGAGCAGTACTTC
>-|TRBV12-5|TRBJ1-4|-
CASGLGGVLEKLFF
TGTGCTAGTGGTTTGGGAGGGGTCCTAGAAAAACTGTTTTTT
>-|TRBV28|TRBJ2-1|-
CASSSEGGSGYSYNEQFF
TGTGCCAGCAGTTCCGAGGGGGGCAGCGGGTACTCCTACAATGAGCAGTTCTTC
>TRBD2|TRBV9|TRBJ2-1|-
CASSVERDGGAHNEQFF
TGTGCCAGCAGCGTAGAACGGGACGGGGGGGCGCACAATGAGCAGTTCTTC
>-|TRBV7-9|TRBJ1-2|-
CASSLALTDYGYTF
TGTGCCAGCAGCTTAGCGCTCACAGATTATGGCTACACCTTC
>-|TRBV6-5|TRBJ1-1|-
CASSESGGASEAFF
TGTGCCAGCAGTGAATCGGGGGGCGCGAGTGAAGCTTTCTTT
>TRBD1|TRBV6-6|TRBJ1-1|-
CASSQDRVGTEAFF
TGTGCCAGCAGTCAGGACAGGGTAGGGACTGAAGCTTTCTTT
>-|TRBV5-4|TRBJ2-3|-
CASRLRGTDTQYF
TGTGCCAGCAGGCTCCGGGGCACAGATACGCAGTATTTT
>-|TRBV5-5|TRBJ1-3|once
CASLAGNTIYF
TGTGCCAGCTTAGCTGGAAACACCATATATTTT
>-|TRBV6-6|TRBJ2-1|-
CASSALSSYNEQFF
TGTGCCAGCAGTGCTCTGAGCTCCTACAATGAGCAGTTCTTC
>TRBD2|TRBV4-2|TRBJ2-3|-
CASSQDPLAGDTQYF
TGTGCCAGCAGCCAAGATCCGCTAGCGGGAGATACGCAGTATTTT
>TRBD2|TRBV27|TRBJ2-1|-
CASSLERGLSYNEQFF
TGTGCCAGCAGTTTAGAGCGGGGGCTCTCCTACAATGAGCAGTTCTTC
>TRBD2|TRBV2|TRBJ2-1|-
CASSEGLTTTSSYNEQFF
TGTGCCAGCAGTGAGGGACTAACAACTACTAGCTCCTACAATGAGCAGTTCTTC
>TRBD1|TRBV7-3|TRBJ2-1|-
CASSRGTGSYNEQFF
TGTGCCAGCAGCCGAGGGACAGGGTCCTACAATGAGCAGTTCTTC
>-|TRBV7-2|TRBJ2-1|-
CASRSDWEQFF
TGTGCCAGCAGGTCCGACTGGGAGCAGTTCTTC
>-|TRBV9|TRBJ1-1|once
CASSPSSGREAFF
TGTGCCAGCAGCCCAAGCTCAGGGAGAGAAGCTTTCTTT
>-|TRBV28|TRBJ1-5|-
CASSLGRPVDQPQHF
TGTGCCAGCAGTTTAGGGAGGCCCGTCGATCAGCCCCAGCATTTT
>TRBD1|TRBV7-9|TRBJ2-1|-
CASSPPGTGGNEQFF
TGTGCCAGCAGCCCACCGGGGACAGGGGGCAATGAGCAGTTCTTC
>-|TRBV14|TRBJ2-7|-
CASSQVTTPYEQYF
TGTGCCAGCAGCCAAGTGACTACGCCCTACGAGCAGTACTTC
>TRBD1|TRBV9|TRBJ1-2|once
CASSDGQGRLGYTF
TGTGCCAGCAGCGATGGACAGGGTCGTCTTGGCTACACCTTC
>-|TRBV2|TRBJ1-4|-
CASSEAAPVPYEKLFF
TGTGCCAGCAGTGAAGCCGCGCCGGTTCCTTATGAAAAACTGTTTTTT
>TRBD2|TRBV11-2|TRBJ2-7|-
CASSLSGGTDYEQYF
TGTGCCAGCAGCCTGAGCGGGGGGACGGACTACGAGCAGTACTTC
>-|TRBV29-1|TRBJ2-3|once
CSVVAPHTHGSDTQYF
TGCAGCGTTGTAGCCCCCCACACACACGGCTCAGATACGCAGTATTTT
>-|TRBV29-1|TRBJ2-1|-
CSAPEDLSYNEQFF
TGCAGCGCTCCTGAGGACCTCTCCTACAATGAGCAGTTCTTC
>-|TRBV28|TRBJ1-1|-
CASSLLNTEAFF
TGTGCCAGCAGTTTGCTGAACACTGAAGCTTTCTTT
>TRBD2|TRBV7-2|TRBJ2-5|-
CASRWDYSETQYF
TGTGCCAGCAGATGGGACTATTCGGAGACCCAGTACTTC